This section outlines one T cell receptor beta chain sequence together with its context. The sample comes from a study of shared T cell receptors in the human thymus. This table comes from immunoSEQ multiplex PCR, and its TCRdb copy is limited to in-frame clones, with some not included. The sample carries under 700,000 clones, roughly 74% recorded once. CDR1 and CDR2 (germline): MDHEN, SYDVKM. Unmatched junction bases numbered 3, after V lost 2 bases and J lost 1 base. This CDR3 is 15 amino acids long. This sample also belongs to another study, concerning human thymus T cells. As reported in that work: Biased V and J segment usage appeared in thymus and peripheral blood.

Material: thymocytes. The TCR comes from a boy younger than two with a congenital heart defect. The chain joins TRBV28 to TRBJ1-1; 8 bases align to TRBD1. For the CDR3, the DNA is TGTGCCAGCAGTTTACGGACAGGGACGAACACTGAAGCTTTCTTT. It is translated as CASSLRTGTNTEAFF.